This T cell receptor beta chain was captured by sequencing in a study of blood T cell repertoires in COVID-19. For the study at large: COVID-19 samples from acute and convalescent phases originated in the United States, Italy and Spain. The analysed material was cDNA or gDNA that came from T cells, B-cell-depleted T cells, or PBMCs.

The CDR3 runs to 16 residues. V was clipped by 3 bases and J by 6 bases; unmatched bases: 4. Germline loops: CDR1 MNHEY, CDR2 SMNVEV (reference sequence). Authors' data handling: Reference gene primer amplification gave estimated nucleated cell counts. The repertoire was sequenced with immunoSEQ multiplex PCR; TCRdb's copy has only in-frame clones and lacks some. V and J calls and clone size follow that table, whereas D and trimming were derived from the DNA. Here the sample spans some 65,000 clones, roughly 68% being singletons. The chain carries TRBV27 and TRBJ2-1; 14 bases align to TRBD2. The origin of this receptor is a woman older than 75 with acute or convalescent COVID-19. The sequencing input was peripheral blood. CDR3 sequence: CASSFYGTSGSNEQFF. CDR3 bases: TGTGCCAGCAGTTTCTATGGGACTAGCGGGAGCAATGAGCAGTTCTTC.